The rows below give T cell receptor beta chains drawn from one sample of a study of blood T cell repertoires in COVID-19. Sequenced by immunoSEQ multiplex PCR; TCRdb stores in-frame clones only, minus some. This table has under 45,000 clones, roughly three quarters appearing once. The source material was peripheral blood. These receptors came from a man older than 75 with acute or convalescent COVID-19. CDR3s include the opening cysteine and the closing phenylalanine or tryptophan. Each record gives: V gene, D gene, J gene, clone size, CDR3 DNA, CDR3 protein. A D gene is named only where the DNA matches it firmly. The listing skips clone size in some rows; elsewhere it reads once, few, many or a size class.

>TRBV14|.|TRBJ1-2|.
TGTGCCAGCAGCCAAGATAACAGCCCTATTGGCTACACCTTC
CASSQDNSPIGYTF
>TRBV28|.|TRBJ1-3|.
TGTGCCAGCAGGCTCGACAGGAGTTCTGGAAACACCATATATTTT
CASRLDRSSGNTIYF
>TRBV6-4|TRBD1|TRBJ1-2|.
TGTGCCAGCTCTAGGGGGCCTAGTAACTATGGCTACACCTTC
CASSRGPSNYGYTF
>TRBV2|TRBD2|TRBJ2-7|.
TGTGCCAGCAGTGAAGGTCCGGGGGGCGAGCAGTACTTC
CASSEGPGGEQYF
>TRBV28|.|TRBJ1-4|.
TGTGCCAGCAGGGGGGCCCGACGAATGTTTTTT
CASRGARRMFF
>TRBV2|.|TRBJ2-7|.
TGTGCCAGCAGTGAGGGCACCTACGAGCAGTACTTC
CASSEGTYEQYF
>TRBV5-8|TRBD1|TRBJ1-5|once
TGTGCCAGCAGCACCGGACAGGAGAGCAATCAGCCCCAGCATTTT
CASSTGQESNQPQHF
>TRBV10-3|TRBD1|TRBJ1-1|.
TGTGCCATCAGCCCCAACCCCGGACAGGGAGGCACTGAAGCTTTCTTT
CAISPNPGQGGTEAFF
>TRBV9|.|TRBJ2-5|.
TGTGCCAGCAGCGTAGAGGGGACATTTGGGGAGACCCAGTACTTC
CASSVEGTFGETQYF
>TRBV4-2|TRBD2|TRBJ2-5|.
TGTGCCAGCAGCCAAGGACTAGCAAGAACCTCAGAGACCCAGTACTTC
CASSQGLARTSETQYF
>TRBV3-1/TRBV3-2|.|TRBJ2-3|.
TGTGCCAGCAGCCAAGGCATAGGACATAGCACAGATACGCAGTATTTT
CASSQGIGHSTDTQYF
>TRBV5-1|.|TRBJ1-1|.
TGCGCCAGCAGCTTGGGGAGGGGGAACACTGAAGCTTTCTTT
CASSLGRGNTEAFF
>TRBV9|TRBD2|TRBJ2-2|.
TGTGCCAGCAGCACCCGGACTAGCGGGAGAGGCACCGGGGAGCTGTTTTTT
CASSTRTSGRGTGELFF
>TRBV4-2|TRBD2|TRBJ2-5|.
TGTGCCAGCAGCCGGTTCTCCGGGACTAGCCCACAAGAGACCCAGTACTTC
CASSRFSGTSPQETQYF
>TRBV6-5|TRBD1|TRBJ1-2|.
TGTGCCAGCAGGGGGACAGAATCTTACTATGGCTACACCTTC
CASRGTESYYGYTF
>TRBV5-1|TRBD2|TRBJ2-7|.
TGCGCCAGCAGCCTCTGGACTAGCGGGAGCGTTCGCGAGCAGTACTTC
CASSLWTSGSVREQYF
>TRBV30|TRBD1|TRBJ1-4|.
TGTGCCTGGAGCGCCGGGACAGCAGAAAAACTGTTTTTT
CAWSAGTAEKLFF
>TRBV28|.|TRBJ2-7|.
TGTGCCAGCAGAATGGGGGCAGGGAGCTCCTACGAGCAGTACTTC
CASRMGAGSSYEQYF
>TRBV4-2|TRBD1|TRBJ1-1|.
TGTGCCAGCAGCCGAGCCGAGAGGGGGACAGCGAACACTGAAGCTTTCTTT
CASSRAERGTANTEAFF
>TRBV12-3/TRBV12-4|TRBD1|TRBJ2-7|once
TGTGCCAGCAGTTGGGAACAGGGGTACGAGCAGTACTTC
CASSWEQGYEQYF
>TRBV5-1|.|TRBJ1-4|.
TGCGCCAGCAGCTTGGCCCCTCCGAATGAAAAACTGTTTTTT
CASSLAPPNEKLFF
>TRBV6-5|.|TRBJ1-5|.
TGTGCCGTCGGCGGCAATAGCAATCAGCCCCAGCATTTT
CAVGGNSNQPQHF
>TRBV28|TRBD2|TRBJ2-2|.
TGTGCCAGCCGTGTCGGGGGGACCGGGGAGCTGTTTTTT
CASRVGGTGELFF
>TRBV2|TRBD1|TRBJ2-7|.
TGTGCCAGCAGTTCCGACAGGGTCAGCTCCTACGAGCAGTACTTC
CASSSDRVSSYEQYF
>TRBV24-1|TRBD1|TRBJ2-1|.
TGTGCCACCAGTGATTTGAAAGGGGGCGCCTACAATGAGCAGTTCTTC
CATSDLKGGAYNEQFF
>TRBV6-5|TRBD2|TRBJ2-1|.
TGTGCCAGCAGTCCCCGCGGGGGTGAGCAGTTCTTC
CASSPRGGEQFF
>TRBV9|TRBD1|TRBJ2-3|.
TGTGCCAGTACCCCGGGACAGGGGTTTGATACGCAGTATTTT
CASTPGQGFDTQYF
>TRBV9|TRBD2|TRBJ2-1|once
TGTGCCAGCAGCGTCCTCCAGACTAGCGGGAGCCACAATGAGCAGTTCTTC
CASSVLQTSGSHNEQFF
>TRBV25-1|.|TRBJ1-1|.
TGTGCCAGCAGTGTCGTCGTGGGACAGAACACTGAAGCTTTCTTT
CASSVVVGQNTEAFF
>TRBV19|TRBD1|TRBJ2-1|.
TGTGCCAGTAGCCCTCCCGGGACAGTTACCTACAATGAGCAGTTCTTC
CASSPPGTVTYNEQFF
>TRBV7-2|TRBD2|TRBJ2-7|.
TGTGCCAGCAGCTTAGTACCCGGGAGGGACCCAGGCTCCCACGAGCAGTACTTC
CASSLVPGRDPGSHEQYF
>TRBV28|TRBD1|TRBJ1-2|.
TGTGCCAGCAGTCTTCCGGGACAGGGAACTTCTAACTATGGCTACACCTTC
CASSLPGQGTSNYGYTF
>TRBV6-5|.|TRBJ1-2|once
TGTGCCAGCAGCGACGACAGCAACTATGGCTACACCTTC
CASSDDSNYGYTF
>TRBV2|.|TRBJ2-2|.
TGTGCCAGCAGTGAACAACAGGGAGAAACCGGGGAGCTGTTTTTT
CASSEQQGETGELFF
>TRBV19|.|TRBJ2-5|.
TGTGCCAGCCGGACAGACCAAGAGACCCAGTACTTC
CASRTDQETQYF
>TRBV3-1/TRBV3-2|TRBD1|TRBJ2-1|.
TGTGCCAGCAGCCAGGACAGGGAGGCTGAGCAGTTCTTC
CASSQDREAEQFF
>TRBV5-1|.|TRBJ1-2|once
TGCGCCAGCAGCTTGGATCACACAGGGTCGAGCTATGGCTACACCTTC
CASSLDHTGSSYGYTF
>TRBV7-9|.|TRBJ2-2|.
TGTGCCAGCAGCCCTCTTAGCGGCACCGGGGAGCTGTTTTTT
CASSPLSGTGELFF
>TRBV6-6|.|TRBJ1-1|.
TGTGCCAGCAGTTACTCGGGGGGGGCTGGCACTGAAGCTTTCTTT
CASSYSGGAGTEAFF
>TRBV3-1/TRBV3-2|TRBD2|TRBJ2-1|.
TGTGCCAGCAGCCCAGGGACTAGCGGCAACAATGAGCAGTTCTTC
CASSPGTSGNNEQFF
>TRBV5-1|TRBD2|TRBJ2-7|.
TGCGCCAGCAGCTTGGCCGAGCCCAGCGGGGGCCCTAAGAGCTCCTACGAGCAGTACTTC
CASSLAEPSGGPKSSYEQYF
>TRBV3-1/TRBV3-2|.|TRBJ2-1|.
TGTGCCAGCAGCCAAGACGCGAGGGGGGGTGAGCAGTTCTTC
CASSQDARGGEQFF